This T cell receptor beta chain was profiled in a study of cytotoxic CD8 clonotypes in ibrutinib-treated CLL (dated by TCRdb to the early 2020s). For context, the study as a whole: The cohort included about 15 treatment-naive and under 13 relapsed/refractory patients; roughly 17 were IGHV unmutated. Samples at response were collected after a median of about 12 months of treatment, with a range of roughly 6 to 40 months. Cryopreserved peripheral blood mononuclear cells were obtained before treatment, at response, and at either sustained remission or disease progression. Patients were still on ibrutinib when every remission and progressive disease sample was collected. On average, each sample had about 250,000 productive templates and tens of thousands of productive rearrangements. Responses were partial in 24 patients and complete in 2; after median about 70 months follow-up, some 14 stayed in remission and approximately twelve progressed. Longitudinal samples were available for about 30% of the 86 trial participants.

What the authors observed across the whole study: Lymph node repertoires were not examined, and the timing of sampling was not matched between patients in sustained remission and those whose disease progressed. At baseline, clonality was higher than in age-matched healthy donors and showed a strong correlation with circulating CD8+ T-cell counts. Clonality increased at ibrutinib response, stayed stable in sustained remission, and fell back toward baseline at progression. Public clonotypes were rare and either shrank or stayed stable during treatment, and the rise in clonality at ibrutinib response reflected expansion of private clonotypes.

V is reduced by 4 bases and J by 3 bases, leaving a spacing of 28 bases between them. According to the germline V gene (reference sequence), CDR1 reads LNHDA and CDR2 reads SQIVND. The CDR3, cysteine through phenylalanine, is 19 amino acids long. The kept DNA is CDR3 alone, 57 bases in frame from the first base. Each clonotype received, on average, about 10x coverage in deep resolution sequencing performed on a MiSeq, where the target depth lay between 1 in 1 million and 1 in 200,000 T cells. The immunoSEQ hsTCRB Kit was used to generate TCR beta libraries. The study's processing was this. ImmunoSEQ Data Assistant and ImmunoSEQ Analyzer were used for data analysis, and V, D and J genes were assigned according to IMGT definitions. Clonality, which ranges from 0 to 1, was calculated by subtracting the normalized Shannon entropy of productive rearrangement frequencies from one. Public clonotype analysis was restricted to overrepresented clonotypes comprising at least 0.05% of each patient's repertoire. Fewer than 15 repertoires from age-matched healthy donors, obtained from immuneACCESS, served as clonality controls. This is the immuneACCESS table as TCRdb keeps it, with only in-frame sequences that have V and J called. A part of the clones is gone; compared with another copy, unresolved V genes explain less than half, and the rest is unexplained. V, J and clone size were drawn from that table, and D and trimming were deduced from the DNA. The sample table holds some 140,000 clones, of which roughly 90% were seen once. Jointly, the top ten make up under 14% of the sample.

This clone was recorded only once. No antigen is known for it. Base qualities are not at hand, and no much larger clone is one base apart. Read against the paper, the sample's time point label means: about 11 months on ibrutinib. For TCR beta library preparation, 1.5 to 2.5 micrograms of genomic DNA was extracted from cryopreserved PBMCs. High-throughput TCR beta sequencing was performed on longitudinal blood samples from CLL patients receiving ibrutinib monotherapy. The patients took part in an open-label, single-center phase 2 trial of ibrutinib monotherapy. The chain employs TRBV19 and TRBJ2-7; a tentative D match to TRBD1 spans 6 bases. The receptor's source is a human donor with chronic lymphocytic leukemia. Sequenced here: PBMCs, sampled after 12 months of ibrutinib treatment. Read as DNA, the sequence is TGTGCCAGTAGTAGAAGGGGGATTTCACGGCTCGCACTAGACTACGAGCAGTACTTC. It codes for CASSRRGISRLALDYEQYF.